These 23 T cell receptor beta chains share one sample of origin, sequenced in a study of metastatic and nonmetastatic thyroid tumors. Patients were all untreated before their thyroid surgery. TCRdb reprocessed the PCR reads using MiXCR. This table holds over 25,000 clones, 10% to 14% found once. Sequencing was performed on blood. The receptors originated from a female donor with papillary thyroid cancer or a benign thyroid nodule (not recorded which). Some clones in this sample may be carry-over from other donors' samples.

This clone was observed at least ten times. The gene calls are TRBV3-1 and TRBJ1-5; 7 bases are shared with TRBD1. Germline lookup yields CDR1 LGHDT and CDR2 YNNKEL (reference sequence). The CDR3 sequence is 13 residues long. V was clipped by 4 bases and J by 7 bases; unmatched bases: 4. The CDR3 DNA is TGTGCCAGCAGCCCAGACAGGGCCCAGCCCCAGCATTTT. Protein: CASSPDRAQPQHF. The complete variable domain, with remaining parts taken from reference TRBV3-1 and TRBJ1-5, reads DTAVSQTPKYLVTQMGNDKSIKCEQNLGHDTMYWYKQDSKKFLKIMFSYNNKELIINETVPNRFSPKSPDKAHLNLHINSLELGDSAVYFCASSPDRAQPQHFGDGTRLSIL.

The CDR3 here is CASSFRGQLIYEQYF. The CDR3 DNA follows: TGTGCCAGCAGCTTCAGGGGCCAACTAATCTACGAGCAGTACTTC. J is TRBJ2-7 and V is TRBV5-6; the D gene is possibly TRBD1 (6 bases). The V end was cut by 2 bases, the J end by 3 bases, with 15 bases between. The germline V gene has CDR1 SGHDT and CDR2 YYEEEE. The CDR3 loop spans 15 amino acids.

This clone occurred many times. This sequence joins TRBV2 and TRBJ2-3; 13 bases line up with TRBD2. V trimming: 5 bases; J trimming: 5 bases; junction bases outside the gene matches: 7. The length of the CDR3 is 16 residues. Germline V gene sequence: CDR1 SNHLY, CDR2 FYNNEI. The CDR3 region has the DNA TGTGCCAGCAGTAAACTAGCGGGAGGGCCGAGAGATACGCAGTATTTT. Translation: CASSKLAGGPRDTQYF.

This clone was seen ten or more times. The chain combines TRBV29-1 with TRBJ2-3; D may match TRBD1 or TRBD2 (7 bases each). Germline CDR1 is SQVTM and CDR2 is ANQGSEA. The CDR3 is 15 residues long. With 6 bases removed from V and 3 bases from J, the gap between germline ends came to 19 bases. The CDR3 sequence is CSVGGSRGGTDTQYF. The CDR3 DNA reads TGCAGCGTCGGAGGGTCCAGGGGGGGGACAGATACGCAGTATTTT.

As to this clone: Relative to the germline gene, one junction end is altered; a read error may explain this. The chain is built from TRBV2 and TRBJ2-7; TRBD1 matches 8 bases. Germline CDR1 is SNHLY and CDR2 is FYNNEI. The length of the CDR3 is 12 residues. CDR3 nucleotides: TGTGCCAGCAGCTCACGGGACAGGTTTTGGGTTTTC. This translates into CASSSRDRFWVF.

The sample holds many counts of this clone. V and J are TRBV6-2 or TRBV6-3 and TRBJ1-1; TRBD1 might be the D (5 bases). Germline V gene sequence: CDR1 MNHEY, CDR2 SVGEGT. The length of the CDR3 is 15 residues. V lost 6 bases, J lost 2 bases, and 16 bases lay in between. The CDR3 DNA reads TGTGCCAGCAGGCCTGCGGGACTCTATAACACTGAAGCTTTCTTT. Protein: CASRPAGLYNTEAFF.

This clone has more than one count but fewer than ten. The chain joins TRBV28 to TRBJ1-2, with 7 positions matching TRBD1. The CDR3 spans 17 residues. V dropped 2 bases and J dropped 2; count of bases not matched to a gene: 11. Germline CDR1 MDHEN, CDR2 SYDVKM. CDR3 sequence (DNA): TGTGCCAGCAGTTTAGGACGGACAGGCCAGATAAACTATGGCTACACCTTC. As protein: CASSLGRTGQINYGYTF.

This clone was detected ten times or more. For the CDR3, the DNA is TGTGCCAGCAGCCTAGCGGGAAGGGGTGAGCAGTTCTTC. Its protein product is CASSLAGRGEQFF. The V and J genes are TRBV11-2 and TRBJ2-1; 9 positions match TRBD2. With 5 bases clipped from V and 9 bases from J, the junction kept 5 bases outside the gene matches. This CDR3 is built from 13 residues. Germline V gives CDR1 SGHAT, CDR2 FQNNGV.

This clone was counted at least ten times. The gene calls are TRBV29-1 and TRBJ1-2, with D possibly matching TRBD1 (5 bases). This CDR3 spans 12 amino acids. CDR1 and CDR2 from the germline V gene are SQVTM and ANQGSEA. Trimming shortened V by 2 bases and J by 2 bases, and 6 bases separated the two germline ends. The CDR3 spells CSVEQGNYGYTF. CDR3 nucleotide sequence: TGCAGCGTTGAACAGGGAAACTATGGCTACACCTTC.

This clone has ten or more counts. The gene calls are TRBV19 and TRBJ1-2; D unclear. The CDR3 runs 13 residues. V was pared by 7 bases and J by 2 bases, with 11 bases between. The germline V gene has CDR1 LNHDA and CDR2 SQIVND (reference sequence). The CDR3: CASTDRLNYGYTF. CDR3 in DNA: TGTGCCAGTACCGACCGATTAAACTATGGCTACACCTTC.

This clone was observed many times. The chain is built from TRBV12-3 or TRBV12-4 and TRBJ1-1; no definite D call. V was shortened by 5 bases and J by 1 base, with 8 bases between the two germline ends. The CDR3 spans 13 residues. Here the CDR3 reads CASSTDTNTEAFF. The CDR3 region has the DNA TGTGCCAGCAGTACCGACACGAACACTGAAGCTTTCTTT.

CDR3 nucleotide sequence: TGCAGTGCTAGAGATCGGGTAGAGGGAGAGGAAGATACGCAGTATTTT. Translation gives CSARDRVEGEEDTQYF. V gene TRBV20-1 combines with J gene TRBJ2-3; D is possibly TRBD2 (5 bases). The CDR3 totals 16 residues. Germline assignment: CDR1 DFQATT and CDR2 SNEGSKA (reference sequence). V dropped 0 bases and J dropped 5 bases, with 18 bases sitting between them.

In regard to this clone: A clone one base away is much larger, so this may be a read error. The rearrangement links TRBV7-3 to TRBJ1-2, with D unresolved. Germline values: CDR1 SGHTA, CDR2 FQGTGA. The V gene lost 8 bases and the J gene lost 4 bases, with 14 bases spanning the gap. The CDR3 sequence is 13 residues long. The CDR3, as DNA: TGTGCCAGCGGCTCACCCGCGTTCTATGGCTACACCTTC. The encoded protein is CASGSPAFYGYTF.

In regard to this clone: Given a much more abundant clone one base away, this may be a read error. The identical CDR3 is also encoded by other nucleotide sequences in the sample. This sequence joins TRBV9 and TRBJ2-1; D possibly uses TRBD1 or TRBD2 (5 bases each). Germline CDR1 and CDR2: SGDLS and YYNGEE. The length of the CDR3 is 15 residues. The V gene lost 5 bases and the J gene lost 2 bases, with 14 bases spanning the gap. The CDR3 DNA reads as TGTGCCAGCAGTGAGAGGGGTGGAACCTACAATGAGCAGTTCTTC. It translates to CASSERGGTYNEQFF.

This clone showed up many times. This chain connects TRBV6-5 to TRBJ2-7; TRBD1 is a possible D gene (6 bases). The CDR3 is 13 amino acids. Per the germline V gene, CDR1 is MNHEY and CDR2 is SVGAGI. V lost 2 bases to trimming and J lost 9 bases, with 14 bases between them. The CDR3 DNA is TGTGCCAGCAGTTACCGGTACAGGGACGGGCAGTACTTC. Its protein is CASSYRYRDGQYF.

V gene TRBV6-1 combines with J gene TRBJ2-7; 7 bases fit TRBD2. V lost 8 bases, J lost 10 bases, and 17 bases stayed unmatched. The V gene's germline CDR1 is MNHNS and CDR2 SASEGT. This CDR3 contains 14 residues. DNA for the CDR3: TGTGCCAGCTCCGATTGGGGGAGGGCCTACTATCAGTACTTC. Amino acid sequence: CASSDWGRAYYQYF.

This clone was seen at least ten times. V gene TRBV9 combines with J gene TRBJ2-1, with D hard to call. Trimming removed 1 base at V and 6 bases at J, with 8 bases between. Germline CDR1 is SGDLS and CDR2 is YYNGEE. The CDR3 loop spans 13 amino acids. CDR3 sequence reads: CASSVSRANEQFF. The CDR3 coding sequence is TGTGCCAGCAGCGTAAGCCGCGCCAATGAGCAGTTCTTC.

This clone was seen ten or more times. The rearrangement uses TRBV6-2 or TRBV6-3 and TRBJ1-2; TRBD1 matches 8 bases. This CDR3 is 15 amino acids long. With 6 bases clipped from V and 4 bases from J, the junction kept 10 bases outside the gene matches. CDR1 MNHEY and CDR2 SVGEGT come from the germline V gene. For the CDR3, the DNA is TGTGCCAGCAGCACTGAGACAGGGGCCGTCTATGGCTACACCTTC. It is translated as CASSTETGAVYGYTF.

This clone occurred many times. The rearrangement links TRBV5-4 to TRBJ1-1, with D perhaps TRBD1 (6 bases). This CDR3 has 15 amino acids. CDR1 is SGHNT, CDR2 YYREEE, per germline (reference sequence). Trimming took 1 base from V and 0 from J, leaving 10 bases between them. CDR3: CASSLRGQMNTEAFF. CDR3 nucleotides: TGTGCCAGCAGCTTGCGTGGACAGATGAACACTGAAGCTTTCTTT.

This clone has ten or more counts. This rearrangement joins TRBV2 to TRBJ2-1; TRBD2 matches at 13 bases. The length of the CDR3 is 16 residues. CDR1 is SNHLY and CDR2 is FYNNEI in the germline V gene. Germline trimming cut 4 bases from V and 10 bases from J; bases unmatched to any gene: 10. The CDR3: CASSAGGTSGEGEQFF. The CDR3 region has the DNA TGTGCCAGCAGTGCCGGAGGGACTAGCGGGGAGGGGGAGCAGTTCTTC.

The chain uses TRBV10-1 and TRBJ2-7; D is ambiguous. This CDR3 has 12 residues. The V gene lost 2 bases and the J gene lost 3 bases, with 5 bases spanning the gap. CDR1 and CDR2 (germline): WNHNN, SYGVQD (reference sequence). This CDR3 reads CASSEGSYEQYF. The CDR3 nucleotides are TGCGCCAGCAGTGAGGGCAGCTACGAGCAGTACTTC.

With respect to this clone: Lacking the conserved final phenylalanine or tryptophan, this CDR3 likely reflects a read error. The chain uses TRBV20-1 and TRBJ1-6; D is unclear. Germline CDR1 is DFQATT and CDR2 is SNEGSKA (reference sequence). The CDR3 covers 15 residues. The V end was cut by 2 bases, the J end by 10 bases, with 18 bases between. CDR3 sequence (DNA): TGCAGTGCTAGAAAGGTCCCGGACGGATCCTCACCCCTCCACTTA. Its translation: CSARKVPDGSSPLHL.

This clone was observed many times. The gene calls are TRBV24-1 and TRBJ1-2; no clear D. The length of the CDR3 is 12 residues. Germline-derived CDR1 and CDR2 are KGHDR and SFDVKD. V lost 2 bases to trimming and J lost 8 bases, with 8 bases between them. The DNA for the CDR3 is TGTGCCACCAGTGATTCGAGTAGGGGCTACACCTTC. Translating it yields CATSDSSRGYTF.